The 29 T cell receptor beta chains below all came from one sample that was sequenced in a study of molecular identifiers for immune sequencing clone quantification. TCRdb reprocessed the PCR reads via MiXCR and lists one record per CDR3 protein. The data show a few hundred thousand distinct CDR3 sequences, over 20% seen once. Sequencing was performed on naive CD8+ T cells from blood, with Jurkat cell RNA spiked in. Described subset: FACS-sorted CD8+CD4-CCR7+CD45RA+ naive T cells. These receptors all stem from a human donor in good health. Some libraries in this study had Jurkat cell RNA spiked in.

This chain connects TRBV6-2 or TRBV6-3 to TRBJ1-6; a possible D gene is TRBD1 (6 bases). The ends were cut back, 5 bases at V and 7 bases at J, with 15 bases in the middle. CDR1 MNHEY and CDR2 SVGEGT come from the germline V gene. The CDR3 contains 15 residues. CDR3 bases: TGTGCCAGCAGTCTCCTAACAGGGTGGAATTCACCCCTCCACTTT. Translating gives CASSLLTGWNSPLHF.

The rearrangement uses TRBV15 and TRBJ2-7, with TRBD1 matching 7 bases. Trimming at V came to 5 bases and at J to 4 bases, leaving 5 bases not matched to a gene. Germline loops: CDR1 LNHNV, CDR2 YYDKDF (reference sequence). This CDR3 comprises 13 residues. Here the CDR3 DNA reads TGTGCCACCAGCGAATACAGGGGTTACGAGCAGTACTTC. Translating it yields CATSEYRGYEQYF.

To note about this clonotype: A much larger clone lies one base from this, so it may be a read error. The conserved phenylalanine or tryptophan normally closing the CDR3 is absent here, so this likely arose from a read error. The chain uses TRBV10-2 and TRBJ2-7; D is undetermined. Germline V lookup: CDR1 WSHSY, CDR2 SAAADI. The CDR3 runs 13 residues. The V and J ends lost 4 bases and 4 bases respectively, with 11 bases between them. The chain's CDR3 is CASSVGSQYEQYL. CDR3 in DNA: TGCGCCAGCAGTGTTGGCAGCCAGTACGAGCAGTACCTC.

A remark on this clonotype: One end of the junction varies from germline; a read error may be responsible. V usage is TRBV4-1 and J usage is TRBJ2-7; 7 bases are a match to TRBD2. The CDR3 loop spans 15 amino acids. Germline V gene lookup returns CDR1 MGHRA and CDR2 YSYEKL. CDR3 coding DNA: TGCGCCAGCAGTCAAGAGGGAGGGCCGGCCTACGAGCAGTACTTC. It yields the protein CASSQEGGPAYEQYF.

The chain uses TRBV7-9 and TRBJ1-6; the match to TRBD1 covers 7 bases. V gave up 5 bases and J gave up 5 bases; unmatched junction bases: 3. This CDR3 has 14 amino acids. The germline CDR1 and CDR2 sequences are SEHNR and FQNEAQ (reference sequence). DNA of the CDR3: TGTGCCAGCAGCGAGGGACAGAATAATTCACCCCTCCACTTT. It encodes CASSEGQNNSPLHF.

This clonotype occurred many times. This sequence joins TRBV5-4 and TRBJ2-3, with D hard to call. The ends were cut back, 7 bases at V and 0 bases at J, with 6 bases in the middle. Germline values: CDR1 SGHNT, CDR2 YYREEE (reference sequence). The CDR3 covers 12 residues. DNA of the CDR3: TGTGCCAGCCGCGATAGCACAGATACGCAGTATTTT. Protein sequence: CASRDSTDTQYF.

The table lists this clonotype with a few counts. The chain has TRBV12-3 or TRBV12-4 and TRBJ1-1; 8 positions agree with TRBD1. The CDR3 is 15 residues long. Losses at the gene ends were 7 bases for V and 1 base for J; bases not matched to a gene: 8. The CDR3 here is CASTYLTGANTEAFF. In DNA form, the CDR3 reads TGTGCCAGCACCTACCTGACAGGGGCGAACACTGAAGCTTTCTTT.

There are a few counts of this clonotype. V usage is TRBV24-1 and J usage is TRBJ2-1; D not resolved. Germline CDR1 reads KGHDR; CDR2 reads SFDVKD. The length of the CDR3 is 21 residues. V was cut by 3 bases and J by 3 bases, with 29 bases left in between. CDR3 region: CATSDLEVRPLRRKIYNEQFF. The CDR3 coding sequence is TGTGCCACCAGTGATCTTGAAGTACGTCCATTGAGGCGGAAGATCTACAATGAGCAGTTCTTC.

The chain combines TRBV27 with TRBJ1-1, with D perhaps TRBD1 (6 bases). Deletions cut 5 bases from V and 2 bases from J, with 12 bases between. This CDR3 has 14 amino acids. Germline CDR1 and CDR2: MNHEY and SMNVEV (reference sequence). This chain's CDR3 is CASSTTGFNTEAFF. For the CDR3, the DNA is TGTGCCAGCAGTACTACAGGGTTTAACACTGAAGCTTTCTTT.

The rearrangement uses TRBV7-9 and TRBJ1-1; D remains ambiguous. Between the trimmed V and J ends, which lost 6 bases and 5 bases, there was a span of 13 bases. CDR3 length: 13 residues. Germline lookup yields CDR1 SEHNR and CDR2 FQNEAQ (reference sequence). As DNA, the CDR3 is TGTGCCAGCAGATACGGCGCGGGGACTGAAGCTTTCTTT. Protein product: CASRYGAGTEAFF.

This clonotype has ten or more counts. The chain's CDR3 is CASRDGQGYQPQHF. The CDR3 nucleotides read TGTGCCAGCAGAGACGGACAGGGCTATCAGCCCCAGCATTTT. The rearrangement uses TRBV6-2 or TRBV6-3 and TRBJ1-5; the match to TRBD1 covers 8 bases. The CDR3 totals 14 residues. V was pared by 6 bases and J by 5 bases, with 6 bases of the junction left unmatched. Germline V gene lookup returns CDR1 MNHEY and CDR2 SVGEGT.

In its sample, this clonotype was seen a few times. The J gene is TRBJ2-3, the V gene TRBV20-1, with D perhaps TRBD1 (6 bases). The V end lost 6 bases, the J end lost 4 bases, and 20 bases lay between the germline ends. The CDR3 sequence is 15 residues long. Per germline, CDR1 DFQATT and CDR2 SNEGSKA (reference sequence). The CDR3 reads CSAQNGQKEADTQYF. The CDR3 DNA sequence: TGCAGTGCCCAAAATGGACAGAAGGAAGCAGATACGCAGTATTTT.

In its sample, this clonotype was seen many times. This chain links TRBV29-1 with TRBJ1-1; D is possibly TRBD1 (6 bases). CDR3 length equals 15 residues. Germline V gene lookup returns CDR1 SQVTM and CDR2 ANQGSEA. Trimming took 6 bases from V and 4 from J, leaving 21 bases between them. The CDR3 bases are TGCAGCGTGACGGGACACCCCTCCCTGAGCACTGAAGCTTTCTTT. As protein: CSVTGHPSLSTEAFF.

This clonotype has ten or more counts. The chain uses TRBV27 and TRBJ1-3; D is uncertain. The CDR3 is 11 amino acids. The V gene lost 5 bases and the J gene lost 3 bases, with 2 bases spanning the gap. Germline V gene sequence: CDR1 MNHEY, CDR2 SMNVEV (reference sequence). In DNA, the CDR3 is TGTGCCAGCAGTGATGGAAACACCATATATTTT. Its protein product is CASSDGNTIYF.

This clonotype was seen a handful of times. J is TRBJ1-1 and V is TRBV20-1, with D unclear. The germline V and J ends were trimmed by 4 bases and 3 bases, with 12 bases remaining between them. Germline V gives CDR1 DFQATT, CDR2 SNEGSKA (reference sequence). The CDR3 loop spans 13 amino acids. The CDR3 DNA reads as TGCAGTGCTATGGGAACTATGGACACTGAAGCTTTCTTT. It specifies CSAMGTMDTEAFF.

The CDR3 bases are TGTGCCAGTAGTATTGGGGCGCTCATGTATAATTCACCCCTCCACTTT. The encoded protein is CASSIGALMYNSPLHF. The chain has TRBV19 and TRBJ1-6, with D maybe TRBD1 (5 bases). The length of the CDR3 is 16 residues. The V gene lost 3 bases and the J gene lost 4 bases, with 13 bases spanning the gap. The germline V gene has CDR1 LNHDA and CDR2 SQIVND (reference sequence).

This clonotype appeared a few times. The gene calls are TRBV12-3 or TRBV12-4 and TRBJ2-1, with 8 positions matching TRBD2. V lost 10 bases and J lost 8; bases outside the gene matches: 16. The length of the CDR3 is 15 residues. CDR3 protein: CATPGGLGKGDEQFF. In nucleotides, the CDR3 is TGTGCCACTCCCGGGGGACTAGGGAAGGGCGATGAGCAGTTCTTC.

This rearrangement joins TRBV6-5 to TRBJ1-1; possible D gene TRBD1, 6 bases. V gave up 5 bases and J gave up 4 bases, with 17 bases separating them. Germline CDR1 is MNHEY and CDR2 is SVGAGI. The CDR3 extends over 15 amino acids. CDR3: CASSPQGGTGTEAFF. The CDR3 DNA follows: TGTGCCAGCAGTCCCCAAGGGGGAACGGGCACTGAAGCTTTCTTT.

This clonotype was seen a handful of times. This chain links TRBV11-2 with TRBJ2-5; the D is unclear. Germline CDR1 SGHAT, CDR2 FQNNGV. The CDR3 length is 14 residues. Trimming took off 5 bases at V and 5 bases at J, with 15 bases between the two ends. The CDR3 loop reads CASSVDALVETQYF. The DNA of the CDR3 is TGTGCCAGCAGCGTGGACGCCTTGGTTGAGACCCAGTACTTC.

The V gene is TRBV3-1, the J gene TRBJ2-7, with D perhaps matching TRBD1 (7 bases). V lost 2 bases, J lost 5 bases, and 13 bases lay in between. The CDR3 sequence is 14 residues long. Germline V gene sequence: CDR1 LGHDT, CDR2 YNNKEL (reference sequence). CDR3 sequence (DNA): TGTGCCAGCAGCCAACTTGACAGGGAGGACGAGCAGTACTTC. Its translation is CASSQLDREDEQYF.

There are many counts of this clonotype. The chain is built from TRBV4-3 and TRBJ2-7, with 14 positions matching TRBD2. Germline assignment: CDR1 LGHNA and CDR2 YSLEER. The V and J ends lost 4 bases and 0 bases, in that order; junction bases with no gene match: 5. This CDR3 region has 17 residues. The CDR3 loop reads CASSPGLAGASSYEQYF. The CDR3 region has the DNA TGCGCCAGCAGCCCGGGACTAGCGGGGGCGAGCTCCTACGAGCAGTACTTC.

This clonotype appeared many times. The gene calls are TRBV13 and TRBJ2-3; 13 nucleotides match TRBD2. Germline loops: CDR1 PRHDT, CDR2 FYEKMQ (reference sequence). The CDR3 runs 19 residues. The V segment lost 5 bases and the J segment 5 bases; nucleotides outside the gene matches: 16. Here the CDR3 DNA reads TGTGCCAGCAGCCCGGGACTAGCGGGGTCCCTTTCAGTGGAAGATACGCAGTATTTT. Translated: CASSPGLAGSLSVEDTQYF.

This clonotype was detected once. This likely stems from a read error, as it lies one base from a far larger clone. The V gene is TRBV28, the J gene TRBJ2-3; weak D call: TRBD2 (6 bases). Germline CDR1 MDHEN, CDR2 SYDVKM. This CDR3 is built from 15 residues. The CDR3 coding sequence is TGTGTCAGCAGTTTGGGGGGAGGCGGAACAGATACGCAGTATTTT. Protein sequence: CVSSLGGGGTDTQYF. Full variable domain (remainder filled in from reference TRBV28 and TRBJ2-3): DVKVTQSSRYLVKRTGEKVFLECVQDMDHENMFWYRQDPGLGLRLIYFSYDVKMKEKGDIPEGYSVSREKKERFSLILESASTNQTSMYLCVSSLGGGGTDTQYFGPGTRLTVL.

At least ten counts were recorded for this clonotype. CDR3 sequence reads: CASSQDWASGYTDTQYF. As DNA, the CDR3 is TGCGCCAGCAGCCAAGATTGGGCTAGCGGGTACACAGATACGCAGTATTTT. The genes are TRBV4-3 and TRBJ2-3, with 8 bases matching TRBD2. This CDR3 region has 17 residues. Germline CDR1 reads LGHNA; CDR2 reads YSLEER. Trimming removed 0 bases from V and 2 bases from J; junction bases left unmatched: 7.

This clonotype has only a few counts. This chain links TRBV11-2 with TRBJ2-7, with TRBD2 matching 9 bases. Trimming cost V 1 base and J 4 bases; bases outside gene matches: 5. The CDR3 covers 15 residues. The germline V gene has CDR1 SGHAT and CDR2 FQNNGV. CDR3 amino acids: CASSLVTSGRYEQYF. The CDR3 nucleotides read TGTGCCAGCAGCTTAGTCACTAGCGGGCGGTACGAGCAGTACTTC.

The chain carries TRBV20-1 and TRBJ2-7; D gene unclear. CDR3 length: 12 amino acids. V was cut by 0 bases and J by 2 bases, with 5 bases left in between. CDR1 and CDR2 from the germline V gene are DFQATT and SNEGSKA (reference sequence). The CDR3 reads CSARDSAYEQYF. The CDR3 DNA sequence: TGCAGTGCTAGAGATTCCGCCTACGAGCAGTACTTC.

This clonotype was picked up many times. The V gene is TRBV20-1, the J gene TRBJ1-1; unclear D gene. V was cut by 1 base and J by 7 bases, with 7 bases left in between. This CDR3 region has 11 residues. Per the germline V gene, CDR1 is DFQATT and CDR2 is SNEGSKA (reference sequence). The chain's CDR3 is CSARAENEAFF. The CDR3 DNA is TGCAGTGCTAGAGCAGAGAATGAAGCTTTCTTT.

CDR3 sequence: CASSLGSGVSEQYF. The CDR3 nucleotides read TGTGCCAGCAGCTTGGGGTCCGGGGTATCCGAGCAGTACTTC. This chain uses TRBV5-6 with TRBJ2-7; tentative D call: TRBD2 (5 bases). Germline lookup yields CDR1 SGHDT and CDR2 YYEEEE. V lost 0 bases, J lost 6 bases, and 13 bases lay in between. The CDR3 spans 14 residues. The variable domain in full, completed from reference TRBV5-6 and TRBJ2-7, reads DAGVTQSPTHLIKTRGQQVTLRCSPKSGHDTVSWYQQALGQGPQFIFQYYEEEERQRGNFPDRFSGHQFPNYSSELNVNALLLGDSALYLCASSLGSGVSEQYFGPGTRLTVT.

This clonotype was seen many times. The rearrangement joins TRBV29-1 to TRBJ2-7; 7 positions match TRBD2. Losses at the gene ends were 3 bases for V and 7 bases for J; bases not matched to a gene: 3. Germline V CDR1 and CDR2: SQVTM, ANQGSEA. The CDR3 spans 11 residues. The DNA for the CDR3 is TGCAGCGTTGACTGGGAGGGGGAGCAGTACTTC. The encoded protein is CSVDWEGEQYF.